This record concerns one T cell receptor beta chain sequence. The data were taken from a study of blood T cell repertoires in COVID-19. Profiling relied on immunoSEQ multiplex PCR, and the TCRdb table lists in-frame clones only, not all of them. The sample has 130,000 to 150,000 clones, 84% seen once. Between the trimmed V and J ends, which lost 2 bases and 1 base, there was a span of 16 bases. This CDR3 spans 16 amino acids. The germline V gene encodes CDR1 SGHRS and CDR2 YFSETQ. Across 24 US areas, participants ranged in age from roughly 18 to 89 years. It was within 2 weeks before study entry that exposed participants met a COVID-19 case.

The source is a woman aged 45 to 65 who had been exposed to COVID-19. This rearrangement joins TRBV5-1 to TRBJ2-7, with TRBD1 as a possible D gene (6 bases). The source material was PBMCs or T cells enriched from blood (not recorded which). CDR3 in amino acids: CASSFYRDTSSYEQYF. DNA for the CDR3: TGCGCCAGCAGCTTCTACCGGGACACCTCATCCTACGAGCAGTACTTC.